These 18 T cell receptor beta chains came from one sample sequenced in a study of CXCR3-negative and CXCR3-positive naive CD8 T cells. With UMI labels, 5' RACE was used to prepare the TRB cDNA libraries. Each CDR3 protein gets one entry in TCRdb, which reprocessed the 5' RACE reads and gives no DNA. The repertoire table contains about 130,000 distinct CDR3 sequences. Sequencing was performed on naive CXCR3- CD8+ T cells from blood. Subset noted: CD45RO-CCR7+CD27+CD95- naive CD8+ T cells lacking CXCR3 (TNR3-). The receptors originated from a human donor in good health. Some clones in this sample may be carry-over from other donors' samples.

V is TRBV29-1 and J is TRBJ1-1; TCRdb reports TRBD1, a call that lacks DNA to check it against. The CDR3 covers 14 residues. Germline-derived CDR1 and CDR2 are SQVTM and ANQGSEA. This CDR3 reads CSVGAAYWNTEAFF. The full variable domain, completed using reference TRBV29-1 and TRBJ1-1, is SAVISQKPSRDICQRGTSLTIQCQVDSQVTMMFWYRQQPGQSLTLIATANQGSEATYESGFVIDKFPISRPNLTFSTLTVSNMSPEDSSIYLCSVGAAYWNTEAFFGQGTRLTVV.

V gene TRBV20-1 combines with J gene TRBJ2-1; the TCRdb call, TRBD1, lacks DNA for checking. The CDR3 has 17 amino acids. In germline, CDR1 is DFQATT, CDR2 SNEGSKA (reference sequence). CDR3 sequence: CSARYPQGLIGYNEQFF.

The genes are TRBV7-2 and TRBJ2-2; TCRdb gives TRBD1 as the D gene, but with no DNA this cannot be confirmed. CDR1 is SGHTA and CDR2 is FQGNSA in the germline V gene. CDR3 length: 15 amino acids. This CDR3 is CASSLRGVVTGELFF.

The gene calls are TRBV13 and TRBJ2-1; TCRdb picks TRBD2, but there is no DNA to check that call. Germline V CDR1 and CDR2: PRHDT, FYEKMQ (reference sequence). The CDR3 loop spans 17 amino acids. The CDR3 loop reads CASSPSGGSGGANEQFF.

CDR3 region: CAWSVGIDEQYF. The chain is built from TRBV30 and TRBJ2-7. CDR1 and CDR2 (germline): GTSNPN, SVGIG (reference sequence). CDR3 size: 12 residues.

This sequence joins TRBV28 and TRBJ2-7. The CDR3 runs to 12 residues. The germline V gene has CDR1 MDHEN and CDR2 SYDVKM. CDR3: CASSLRRPEQYF.

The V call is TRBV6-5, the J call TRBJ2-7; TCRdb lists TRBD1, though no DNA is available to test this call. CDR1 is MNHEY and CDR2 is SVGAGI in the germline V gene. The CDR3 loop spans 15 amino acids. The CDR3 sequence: CASSYFGAGSYEQYF.

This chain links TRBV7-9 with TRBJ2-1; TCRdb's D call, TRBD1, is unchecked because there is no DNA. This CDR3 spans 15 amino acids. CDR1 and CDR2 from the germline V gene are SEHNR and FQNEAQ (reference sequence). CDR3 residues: CASSYTWGAYNEQFF.

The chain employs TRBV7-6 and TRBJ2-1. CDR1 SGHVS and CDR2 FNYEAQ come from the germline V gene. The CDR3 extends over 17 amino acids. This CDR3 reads CASSSMTSVGPSNEQFF.

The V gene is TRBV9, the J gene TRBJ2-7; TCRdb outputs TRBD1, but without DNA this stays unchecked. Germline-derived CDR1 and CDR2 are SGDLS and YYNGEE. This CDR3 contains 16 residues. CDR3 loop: CASSPLGAGGQYEQYF.

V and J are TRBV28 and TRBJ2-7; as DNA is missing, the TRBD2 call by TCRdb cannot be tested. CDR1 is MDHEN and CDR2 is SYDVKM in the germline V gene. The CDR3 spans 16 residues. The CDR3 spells CASSLSLAGGTYEQYF.

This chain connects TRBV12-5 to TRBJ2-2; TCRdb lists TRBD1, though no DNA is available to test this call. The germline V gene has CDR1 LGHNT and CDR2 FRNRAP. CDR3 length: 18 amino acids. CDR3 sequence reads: CASGPPGTGIANTGELFF.

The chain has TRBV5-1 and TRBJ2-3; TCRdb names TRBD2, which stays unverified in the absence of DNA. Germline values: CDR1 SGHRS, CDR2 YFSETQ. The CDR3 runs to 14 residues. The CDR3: CASSFSGETDTQYF. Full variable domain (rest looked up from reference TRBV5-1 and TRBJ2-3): KAGVTQTPRYLIKTRGQQVTLSCSPISGHRSVSWYQQTPGQGLQFLFEYFSETQRNKGNFPGRFSGRQFSNSRSEMNVSTLELGDSALYLCASSFSGETDTQYFGPGTRLTVL.

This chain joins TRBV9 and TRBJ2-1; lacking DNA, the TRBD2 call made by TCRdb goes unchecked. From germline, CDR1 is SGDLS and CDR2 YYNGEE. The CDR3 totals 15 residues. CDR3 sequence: CASSETARGGDEQFF. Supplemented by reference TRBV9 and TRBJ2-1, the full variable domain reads DSGVTQTPKHLITATGQRVTLRCSPRSGDLSVYWYQQSLDQGLQFLIQYYNGEERAKGNILERFSAQQFPDLHSELNLSSLELGDSALYFCASSETARGGDEQFFGPGTRLTVL.

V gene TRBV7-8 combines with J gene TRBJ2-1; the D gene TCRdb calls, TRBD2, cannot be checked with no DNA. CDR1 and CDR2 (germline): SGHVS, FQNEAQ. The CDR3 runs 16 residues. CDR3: CASSPPGLGIYNEQFF.

The CDR3 sequence: CASSPPWRIDTEAFF. The chain carries TRBV7-9 and TRBJ1-1; lacking DNA, the TRBD1 call made by TCRdb goes unchecked. This CDR3 spans 15 amino acids. CDR1 SEHNR and CDR2 FQNEAQ come from the germline V gene (reference sequence).

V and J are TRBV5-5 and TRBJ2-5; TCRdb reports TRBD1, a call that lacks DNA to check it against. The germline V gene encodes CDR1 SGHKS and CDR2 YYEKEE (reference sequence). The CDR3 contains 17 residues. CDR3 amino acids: CASSLPLDKQDGETQYF.

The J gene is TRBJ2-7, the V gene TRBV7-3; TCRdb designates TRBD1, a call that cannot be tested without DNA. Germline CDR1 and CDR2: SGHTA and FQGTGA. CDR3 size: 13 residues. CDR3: CASSLGRGHEQYF. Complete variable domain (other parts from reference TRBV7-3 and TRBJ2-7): GAGVSQTPSNKVTEKGKYVELRCDPISGHTALYWYRQSLGQGPEFLIYFQGTGAADDSGLPNDRFFAVRPEGSVSTLKIQRTERGDSAVYLCASSLGRGHEQYFGPGTRLTVT.